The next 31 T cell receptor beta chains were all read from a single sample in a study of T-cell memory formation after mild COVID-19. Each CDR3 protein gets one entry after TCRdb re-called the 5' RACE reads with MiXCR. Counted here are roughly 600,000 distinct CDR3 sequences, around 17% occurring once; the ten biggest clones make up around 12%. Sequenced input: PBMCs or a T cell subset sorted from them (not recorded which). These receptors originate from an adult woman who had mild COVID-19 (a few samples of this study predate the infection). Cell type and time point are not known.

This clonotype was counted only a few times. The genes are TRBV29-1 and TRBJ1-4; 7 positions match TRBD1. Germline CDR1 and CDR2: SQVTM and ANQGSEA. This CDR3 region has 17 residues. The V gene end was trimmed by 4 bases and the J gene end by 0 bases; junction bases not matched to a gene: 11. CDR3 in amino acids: CSVGSGGVSATNEKLFF. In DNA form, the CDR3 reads TGCAGCGTTGGCTCAGGGGGTGTTTCTGCAACTAATGAAAAACTGTTTTTT.

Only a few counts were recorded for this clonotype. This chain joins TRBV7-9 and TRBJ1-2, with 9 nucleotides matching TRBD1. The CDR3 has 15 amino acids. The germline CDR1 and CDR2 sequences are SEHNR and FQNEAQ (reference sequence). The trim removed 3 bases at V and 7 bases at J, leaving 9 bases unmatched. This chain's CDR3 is CASSFLTGGNGGYTF. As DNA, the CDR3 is TGTGCCAGCAGCTTCCTGACAGGGGGTAATGGTGGCTACACCTTC.

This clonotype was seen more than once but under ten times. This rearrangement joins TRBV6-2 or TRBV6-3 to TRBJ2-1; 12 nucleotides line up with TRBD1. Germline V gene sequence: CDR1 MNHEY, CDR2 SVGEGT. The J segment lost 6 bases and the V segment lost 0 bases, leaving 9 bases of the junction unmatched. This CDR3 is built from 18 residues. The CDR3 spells CASSYSGTGGLLGNEQFF. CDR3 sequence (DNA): TGTGCCAGCAGTTACTCCGGGACAGGGGGCCTCCTTGGCAATGAGCAGTTCTTC.

CDR3 loop: CATSDLAGVEQFF. In DNA, the CDR3 is TGTGCCACCAGTGACTTAGCGGGAGTGGAGCAGTTCTTC. V gene TRBV24-1 combines with J gene TRBJ2-1, with TRBD2 matching over 9 bases. Looked up from germline, CDR1 is KGHDR and CDR2 is SFDVKD. J lost 10 bases, V lost 4 bases, and 4 bases had no gene match. The CDR3 totals 13 residues.

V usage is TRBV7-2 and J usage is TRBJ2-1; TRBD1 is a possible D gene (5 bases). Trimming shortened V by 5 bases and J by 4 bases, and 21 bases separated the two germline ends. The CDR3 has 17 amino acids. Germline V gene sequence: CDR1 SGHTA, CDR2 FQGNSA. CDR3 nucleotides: TGTGCCAGCAGCCCAGCTTGGATCCTGGACATATACAATGAGCAGTTCTTC. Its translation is CASSPAWILDIYNEQFF.

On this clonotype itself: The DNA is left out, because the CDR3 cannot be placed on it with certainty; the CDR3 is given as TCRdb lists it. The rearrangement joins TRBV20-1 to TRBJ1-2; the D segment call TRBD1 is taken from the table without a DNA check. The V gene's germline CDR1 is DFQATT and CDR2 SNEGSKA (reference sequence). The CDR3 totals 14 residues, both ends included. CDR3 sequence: CSAKPRRAGDGYTF.

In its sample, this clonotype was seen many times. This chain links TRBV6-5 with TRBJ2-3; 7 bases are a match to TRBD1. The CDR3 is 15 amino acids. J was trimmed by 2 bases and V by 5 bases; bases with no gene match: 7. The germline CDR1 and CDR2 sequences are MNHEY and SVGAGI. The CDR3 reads CASSTDRRFTDTQYF. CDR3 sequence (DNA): TGTGCCAGCAGTACGGACAGGCGATTCACAGATACGCAGTATTTT.

The CDR3 bases are TGTGCCAGCAGCTTTAGGGGCGACGACACTGAAGCTTTCTTT. It translates to CASSFRGDDTEAFF. This sequence joins TRBV7-9 and TRBJ1-1; TRBD1 might be the D (5 bases). There are 14 residues in the CDR3. Trimming pared 3 bases from V and 3 bases from J, leaving 11 bases between. The V gene's germline CDR1 is SEHNR and CDR2 FQNEAQ (reference sequence).

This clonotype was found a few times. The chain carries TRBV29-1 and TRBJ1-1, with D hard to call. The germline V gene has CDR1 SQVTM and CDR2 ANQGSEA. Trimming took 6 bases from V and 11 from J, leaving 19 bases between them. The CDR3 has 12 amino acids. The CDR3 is CSVHFRYRGAFF. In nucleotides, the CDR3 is TGCAGCGTCCACTTCAGATACAGAGGCGCTTTCTTT.

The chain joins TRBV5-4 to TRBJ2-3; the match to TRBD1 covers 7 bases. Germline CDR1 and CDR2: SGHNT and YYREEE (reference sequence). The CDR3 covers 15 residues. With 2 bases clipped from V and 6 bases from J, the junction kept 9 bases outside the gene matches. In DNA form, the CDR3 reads TGTGCCAGCAGCTTCCCTGGGACAGAGGTGGATACGCAGTATTTT. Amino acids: CASSFPGTEVDTQYF.

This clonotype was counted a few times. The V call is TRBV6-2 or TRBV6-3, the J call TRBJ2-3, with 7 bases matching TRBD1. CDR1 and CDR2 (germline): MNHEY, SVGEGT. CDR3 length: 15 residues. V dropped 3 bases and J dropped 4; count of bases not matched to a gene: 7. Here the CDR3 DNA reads TGTGCCAGCAGTTATGGGACAGTTCTCGCAGATACGCAGTATTTT. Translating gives CASSYGTVLADTQYF.

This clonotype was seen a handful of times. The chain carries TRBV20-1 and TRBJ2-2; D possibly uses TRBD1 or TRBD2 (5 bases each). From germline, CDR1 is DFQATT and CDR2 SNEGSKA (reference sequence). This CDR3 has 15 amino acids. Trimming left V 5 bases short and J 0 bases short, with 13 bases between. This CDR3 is CSAGRDRPNTGELFF. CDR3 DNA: TGCAGTGCTGGCCGGGACCGCCCGAACACCGGGGAGCTGTTTTTT.

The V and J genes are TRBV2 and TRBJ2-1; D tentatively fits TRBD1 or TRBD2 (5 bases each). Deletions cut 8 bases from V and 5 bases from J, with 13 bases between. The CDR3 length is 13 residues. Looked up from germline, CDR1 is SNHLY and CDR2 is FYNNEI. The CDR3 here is CASQGTVDNEQFF. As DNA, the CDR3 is TGTGCCAGCCAAGGGACGGTAGACAATGAGCAGTTCTTC.

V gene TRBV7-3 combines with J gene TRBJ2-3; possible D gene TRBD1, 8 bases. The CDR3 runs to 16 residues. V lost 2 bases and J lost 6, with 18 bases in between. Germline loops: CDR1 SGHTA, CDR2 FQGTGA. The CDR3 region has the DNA TGTGCCAGCAGCTTAGGAACAGGGGGGGGAATGGATACGCAGTATTTT. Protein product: CASSLGTGGGMDTQYF.

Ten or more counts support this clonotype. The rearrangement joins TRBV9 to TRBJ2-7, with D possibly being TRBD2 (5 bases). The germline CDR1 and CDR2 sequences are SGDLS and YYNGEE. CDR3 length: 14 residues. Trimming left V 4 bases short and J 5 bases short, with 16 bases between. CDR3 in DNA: TGTGCCAGCAGCCTAGGACTTCTAAGTCACGAGCAGTACTTC. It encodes CASSLGLLSHEQYF.

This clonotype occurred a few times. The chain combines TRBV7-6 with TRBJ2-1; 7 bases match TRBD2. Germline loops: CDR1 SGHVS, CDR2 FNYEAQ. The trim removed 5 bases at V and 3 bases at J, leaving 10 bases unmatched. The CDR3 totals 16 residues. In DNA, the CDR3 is TGTGCCAGCAGCCTTCCCCGCGGGAGTGGCTACAATGAGCAGTTCTTC. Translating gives CASSLPRGSGYNEQFF.

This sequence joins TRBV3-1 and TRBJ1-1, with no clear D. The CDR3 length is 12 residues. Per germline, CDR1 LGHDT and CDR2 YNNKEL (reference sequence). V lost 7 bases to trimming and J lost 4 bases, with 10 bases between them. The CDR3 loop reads CASTAGGTEAFF. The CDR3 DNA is TGTGCCAGCACCGCAGGAGGCACTGAAGCTTTCTTT.

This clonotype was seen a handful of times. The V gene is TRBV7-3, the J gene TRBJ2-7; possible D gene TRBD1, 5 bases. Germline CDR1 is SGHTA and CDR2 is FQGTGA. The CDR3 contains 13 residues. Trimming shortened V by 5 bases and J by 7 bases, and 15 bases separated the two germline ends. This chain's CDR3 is CASSQRAGLEQYF. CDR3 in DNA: TGTGCCAGCAGCCAAAGGGCAGGGCTGGAGCAGTACTTC.

The CDR3 spells CASRRLGRGDTQYF. The CDR3 DNA reads as TGTGCCAGCAGGAGGCTGGGCAGGGGAGATACGCAGTATTTT. The V call is TRBV12-3 or TRBV12-4, the J call TRBJ2-3, with D perhaps TRBD1 (6 bases). CDR3 length: 14 residues. V was shortened by 6 bases and J by 5 bases, with 15 bases between the two germline ends.

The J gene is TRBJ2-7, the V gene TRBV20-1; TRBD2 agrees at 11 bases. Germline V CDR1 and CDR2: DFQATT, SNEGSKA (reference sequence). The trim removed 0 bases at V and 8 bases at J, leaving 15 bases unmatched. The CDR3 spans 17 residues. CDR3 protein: CSARDQIRGTSGEKQYF. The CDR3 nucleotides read TGCAGTGCTAGAGACCAGATTAGGGGGACTAGCGGAGAGAAGCAGTACTTC.

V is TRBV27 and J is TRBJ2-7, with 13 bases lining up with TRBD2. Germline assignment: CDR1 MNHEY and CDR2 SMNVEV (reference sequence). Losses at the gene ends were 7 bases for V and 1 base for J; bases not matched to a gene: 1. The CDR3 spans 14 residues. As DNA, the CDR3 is TGTGCCAGCAAGGGACTAGCGGGATCCTACGAGCAGTACTTC. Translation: CASKGLAGSYEQYF.

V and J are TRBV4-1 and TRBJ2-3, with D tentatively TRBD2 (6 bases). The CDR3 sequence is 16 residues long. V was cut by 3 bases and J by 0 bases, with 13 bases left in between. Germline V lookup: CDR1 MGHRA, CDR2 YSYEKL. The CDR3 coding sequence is TGCGCCAGCAGCCACCCCGGAGGGCTAAGCACAGATACGCAGTATTTT. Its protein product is CASSHPGGLSTDTQYF.

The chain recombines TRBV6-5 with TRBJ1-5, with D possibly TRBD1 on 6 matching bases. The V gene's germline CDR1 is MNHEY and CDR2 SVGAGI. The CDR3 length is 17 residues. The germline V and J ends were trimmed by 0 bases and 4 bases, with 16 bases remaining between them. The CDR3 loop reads CASSYSLPAQGNQPQHF. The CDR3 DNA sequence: TGTGCCAGCAGTTACTCCCTTCCGGCGCAGGGGAATCAGCCCCAGCATTTT.

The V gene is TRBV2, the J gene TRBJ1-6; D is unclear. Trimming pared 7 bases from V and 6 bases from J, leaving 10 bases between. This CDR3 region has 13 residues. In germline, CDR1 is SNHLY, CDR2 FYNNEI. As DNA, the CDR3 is TGTGCCAGCATACCCAGCCTTAATTCACCCCTCCACTTT. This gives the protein CASIPSLNSPLHF.

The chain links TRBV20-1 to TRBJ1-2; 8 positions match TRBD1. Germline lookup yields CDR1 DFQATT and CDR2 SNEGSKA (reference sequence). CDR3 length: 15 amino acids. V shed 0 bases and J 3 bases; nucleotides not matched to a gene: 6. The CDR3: CSARDPTGGDYGYTF. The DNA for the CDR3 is TGCAGTGCTAGAGATCCTACAGGGGGAGACTATGGCTACACCTTC.

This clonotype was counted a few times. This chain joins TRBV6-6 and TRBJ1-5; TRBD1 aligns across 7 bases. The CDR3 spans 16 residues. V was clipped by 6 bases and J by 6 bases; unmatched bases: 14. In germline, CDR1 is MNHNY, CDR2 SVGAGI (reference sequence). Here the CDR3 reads CASSYGPQGMGQPQHF. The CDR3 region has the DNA TGTGCCAGCAGCTATGGACCACAGGGGATGGGTCAGCCCCAGCATTTT.

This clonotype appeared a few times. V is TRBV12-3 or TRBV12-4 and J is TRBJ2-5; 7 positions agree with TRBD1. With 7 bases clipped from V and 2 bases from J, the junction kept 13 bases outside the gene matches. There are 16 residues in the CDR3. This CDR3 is CASNRQGGGRQETQYF. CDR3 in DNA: TGTGCCAGCAACCGACAGGGTGGGGGTCGGCAAGAGACCCAGTACTTC.

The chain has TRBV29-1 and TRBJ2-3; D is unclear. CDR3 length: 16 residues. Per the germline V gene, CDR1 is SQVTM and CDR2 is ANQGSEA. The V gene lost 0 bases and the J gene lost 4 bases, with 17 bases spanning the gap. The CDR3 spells CSVEDPYSDHADTQYF. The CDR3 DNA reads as TGCAGCGTTGAAGATCCCTACAGTGATCATGCAGATACGCAGTATTTT.

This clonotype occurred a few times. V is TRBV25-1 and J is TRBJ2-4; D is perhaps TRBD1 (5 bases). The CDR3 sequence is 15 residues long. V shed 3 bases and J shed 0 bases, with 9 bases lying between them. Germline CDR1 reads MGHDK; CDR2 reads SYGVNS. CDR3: CASSESRVAKNIQYF. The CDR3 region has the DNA TGTGCCAGCAGTGAGTCCAGGGTAGCCAAAAACATTCAGTACTTC.

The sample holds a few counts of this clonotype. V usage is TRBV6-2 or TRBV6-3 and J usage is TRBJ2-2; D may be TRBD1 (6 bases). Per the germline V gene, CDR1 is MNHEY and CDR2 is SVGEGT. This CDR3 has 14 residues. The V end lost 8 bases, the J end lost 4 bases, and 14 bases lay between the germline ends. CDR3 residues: CASRWGRPTGELFF. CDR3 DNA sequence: TGTGCCAGCCGTTGGGGGCGTCCCACCGGGGAGCTGTTTTTT.

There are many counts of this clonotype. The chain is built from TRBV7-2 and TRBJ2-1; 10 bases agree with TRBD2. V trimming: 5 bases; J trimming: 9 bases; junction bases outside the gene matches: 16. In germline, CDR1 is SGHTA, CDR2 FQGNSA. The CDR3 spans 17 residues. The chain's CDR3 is CASSVPRGAGGRSEQFF. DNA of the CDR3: TGTGCCAGCAGCGTTCCTCGGGGAGCGGGAGGGCGGAGTGAGCAGTTCTTC. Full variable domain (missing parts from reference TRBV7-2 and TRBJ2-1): GAGVSQSPSNKVTEKGKDVELRCDPISGHTALYWYRQSLGQGLEFLIYFQGNSAPDKSGLPSDRFSAERTGGSVSTLTIQRTQQEDSAVYLCASSVPRGAGGRSEQFFGPGTRLTVL.